These T cell receptor beta chains were read from a single sample in a study of cytomegalovirus exposure and HLA in healthy donors. Method: immunoSEQ multiplex PCR; TCRdb's copy keeps in-frame clones and lacks some. The repertoire includes about 160,000 clones, less than 90% of them detected once, and over 1.5% sits in the top ten. The sample was PBMCs. The receptors here all came from a woman younger than 35 in good health and CMV-seronegative. The CDR3 runs from the conserved cysteine through the conserved F or W. The order of the fields is J gene, clone size, D gene, CDR3 length, V gene, CDR3 protein, CDR3 DNA. D genes are given only for firm matches. Only some rows state a clone size, as once, few, many or a class for expanded clones.

>TRBJ2-7|few|NA|15|TRBV4-1
CASSQVGLGVYEQYF
TGCGCCAGCAGCCAAGTTGGCTTAGGGGTCTACGAGCAGTACTTC
>TRBJ1-4|NA|NA|15|TRBV5-5
CASSLWGRSNEKLFF
TGTGCCAGCAGCTTGTGGGGGAGGAGTAATGAAAAACTGTTTTTT
>TRBJ2-1|NA|TRBD2|13|TRBV6-1
CASSEWTSGEQFF
TGTGCCAGCAGCGAGTGGACTAGCGGGGAGCAGTTCTTC
>TRBJ1-4|NA|TRBD1|14|TRBV6-6
CASSWDRGWEKLFF
TGTGCCAGCAGTTGGGACAGGGGTTGGGAAAAACTGTTTTTT
>TRBJ2-7|NA|NA|11|TRBV20-1
CSARGGYEQYF
TGCAGTGCTAGGGGGGGTTACGAGCAGTACTTC
>TRBJ2-3|once|NA|15|TRBV21-1
CASSIQRGSTDTQYF
TGTGCCAGCAGCATCCAGCGGGGTAGCACAGATACGCAGTATTTT
>TRBJ2-7|NA|NA|14|TRBV6-5
CASYEGHFHYEQYF
TGTGCCTCCTACGAGGGACATTTCCACTACGAGCAGTACTTC
>TRBJ2-1|NA|NA|13|TRBV6-1
CASSEGAHNEQFF
TGTGCCAGCAGTGAGGGGGCACACAATGAGCAGTTCTTC
>TRBJ1-4|few|NA|11|TRBV29-1
CSVEEEEKLFF
TGCAGCGTTGAAGAGGAGGAAAAACTGTTTTTT
>TRBJ1-2|NA|TRBD1|15|TRBV5-1
CASSRDHRGRDGYTF
TGCGCCAGCAGCCGAGACCACAGGGGGCGGGATGGCTACACCTTC
>TRBJ1-4|NA|TRBD1|16|TRBV28
CASSNPQGAANEKLFF
TGTGCCAGCTCAAACCCTCAGGGGGCGGCTAATGAAAAACTGTTTTTT
>TRBJ2-2|NA|TRBD2|18|TRBV11-3
CASSLGRLAGDNTGELFF
TGTGCCAGCAGCTTAGGACGACTAGCGGGGGATAACACCGGGGAGCTGTTTTTT
>TRBJ1-1|NA|NA|17|TRBV11-2
CASSFGWVGVGKKEAFF
TGTGCCAGCAGCTTTGGATGGGTCGGGGTTGGGAAAAAAGAAGCTTTCTTT
>TRBJ2-3|NA|TRBD2|16|TRBV2
CASSEPTSGGAGTQYF
TGTGCCAGCAGTGAACCTACTAGCGGGGGGGCCGGTACGCAGTATTTT